This T cell receptor (beta chain) was documented in a study of Graves' ophthalmopathy and Graves' hyperthyroidism. Overall study: Investigators collected peripheral blood at initial diagnosis, before any treatment was given.

This clonotype occurred many times. Its antigen is undetermined. Notes on the study in general: Cross-validated, the 13-signature model showed 87.88%/81.08% sensitivity/specificity, and 80%/75% in the test set.

Investigators amplified TCR beta CDR3 regions from RNA transcripts. HTBI primers primed a first-round RT-PCR, and a second-round multiplex PCR followed. TCRdb independently ran MiXCR on the multiplex PCR reads; one entry per CDR3 protein. The sample includes approximately 150,000 distinct CDR3 sequences, around 40% of them seen just once. Excluded were patients with other autoimmune diseases, uncontrolled infections, pregnancy or lactation. Someone took the PBMCs out of 8.5 to 10 ml of fresh peripheral blood. V dropped 5 bases and J dropped 1; count of bases not matched to a gene: 7. The CDR3 sequence is 16 residues long. CDR1 and CDR2 (germline): MDHEN, SYDVKM.

The J gene is TRBJ2-2, the V gene TRBV28, with 7 nucleotides matching TRBD1. The receptor's source is a man under 40 with Graves' ophthalmopathy. Sequencing was carried out using peripheral blood. CDR3 sequence: CASSPPGTENTGELFF. The CDR3 bases are TGTGCCAGCAGTCCCCCCGGGACAGAGAACACCGGGGAGCTGTTTTTT. The variable domain in full, with the rest retrieved from reference TRBV28 and TRBJ2-2, is DVKVTQSSRYLVKRTGEKVFLECVQDMDHENMFWYRQDPGLGLRLIYFSYDVKMKEKGDIPEGYSVSREKKERFSLILESASTNQTSMYLCASSPPGTENTGELFFGEGSRLTVL.